The 10 T cell receptor beta chains presented below share a single source sample, sequenced in a study of blood T cell repertoires in COVID-19. Profiled with immunoSEQ multiplex PCR; TCRdb holds only in-frame clones, not every one. The sample has almost 250,000 clones, approximately 90% seen once. Material for sequencing was PBMCs or T cells enriched from blood (not recorded which). The receptors were sampled from a woman aged 25 to 39 who had recovered from COVID-19.

The CDR3 DNA follows: TGTGCCAGCAGGCCTACTAGCGGCGATGAGCAGTTCTTC. Amino acid sequence: CASRPTSGDEQFF. The chain links TRBV11-2 to TRBJ2-1, with 8 bases identical to TRBD2. CDR3 length: 13 amino acids. The germline V gene encodes CDR1 SGHAT and CDR2 FQNNGV. With 6 bases clipped from V and 8 bases from J, the junction kept 6 bases outside the gene matches.

The genes are TRBV30 and TRBJ2-7; 7 nucleotides align to TRBD1. This CDR3 has 12 residues. Germline trimming cut 5 bases from V and 4 bases from J; bases unmatched to any gene: 5. Per the germline V gene, CDR1 is GTSNPN and CDR2 is SVGIG (reference sequence). The CDR3 sequence is CAWHRGTYEQYF. The DNA for the CDR3 is TGTGCCTGGCACAGGGGAACGTACGAGCAGTACTTC. The whole variable domain, remainder taken from reference TRBV30 and TRBJ2-7, is SQTIHQWPATLVQPVGSPLSLECTVEGTSNPNLYWYRQAAGRGLQLLFYSVGIGQISSEVPQNLSASRPQDRQFILSSKKLLLSDSGFYLCAWHRGTYEQYFGPGTRLTVT.

The gene calls are TRBV7-3 and TRBJ2-1, with D perhaps matching TRBD2 (6 bases). The V gene lost 0 bases and the J gene lost 13 bases, with 16 bases spanning the gap. Germline V gene data show CDR1 as SGHTA and CDR2 as FQGTGA. This CDR3 has 14 residues. CDR3 coding DNA: TGTGCCAGCAGCTTAACAGCAGCAGCGGCGGGACAGTTCTTC. Amino acids: CASSLTAAAAGQFF.

V gene TRBV5-6 combines with J gene TRBJ1-3; TRBD1 might be the D (6 bases). Per the germline V gene, CDR1 is SGHDT and CDR2 is YYEEEE. This CDR3 has 14 residues. V lost 4 bases, J lost 3 bases, and 11 bases lay in between. The CDR3 spells CASSRRGGGNTIYF. Here the CDR3 DNA reads TGTGCCAGCAGCAGGAGAGGGGGTGGAAACACCATATATTTT.

This clone was recorded only once. This chain links TRBV5-1 with TRBJ2-7, with 11 bases matching TRBD2. The CDR3 extends over 18 amino acids. CDR1 and CDR2 from the germline V gene are SGHRS and YFSETQ. The V gene end was trimmed by 0 bases and the J gene end by 0 bases; junction bases not matched to a gene: 8. The CDR3 is CASSLGGLAERSSYEQYF. DNA for the CDR3: TGCGCCAGCAGCTTGGGGGGACTAGCGGAAAGGAGCTCCTACGAGCAGTACTTC.

This clone is a singleton in its sample. The chain carries TRBV9 and TRBJ2-1, with 11 bases identical to TRBD2. Germline CDR1 is SGDLS and CDR2 is YYNGEE. This CDR3 has 15 amino acids. Losses at the gene ends were 3 bases for V and 8 bases for J; bases not matched to a gene: 7. CDR3 protein: CASSGRLAGSDEQFF. DNA for the CDR3: TGTGCCAGCAGCGGACGACTAGCGGGATCGGATGAGCAGTTCTTC.

This clone was recorded only once. This chain connects TRBV19 to TRBJ1-1; possibly TRBD1 for D (5 bases). V lost 4 bases, J lost 0 bases, and 6 bases lay in between. Germline V gives CDR1 LNHDA, CDR2 SQIVND (reference sequence). This CDR3 is built from 13 residues. The CDR3 DNA reads as TGTGCCAGTAGTACACAGGTGAACACTGAAGCTTTCTTT. Protein sequence: CASSTQVNTEAFF.

This clone was seen just once. The chain recombines TRBV27 with TRBJ1-2; 8 nucleotides line up with TRBD1. The V segment lost 4 bases and the J segment 6 bases; nucleotides outside the gene matches: 4. Per germline, CDR1 MNHEY and CDR2 SMNVEV (reference sequence). This CDR3 is 13 amino acids long. CDR3 coding DNA: TGTGCCAGCAGTTCGGCAGGGGGCGATGGCTACACCTTC. Its translation is CASSSAGGDGYTF.

CDR3 in DNA: TGTGCCAGCAGTGATCCCTCGGACACCGACCAAGAGACCCAGTACTTC. Its protein product is CASSDPSDTDQETQYF. This chain joins TRBV2 and TRBJ2-5; a possible D gene is TRBD1 (5 bases). Germline CDR1 is SNHLY and CDR2 is FYNNEI. This CDR3 contains 16 residues. The V gene lost 3 bases and the J gene lost 0 bases, with 14 bases spanning the gap.

The chain employs TRBV7-9 and TRBJ1-1; D may be TRBD1 (5 bases). Germline V gene lookup returns CDR1 SEHNR and CDR2 FQNEAQ (reference sequence). CDR3 length: 13 residues. V dropped 5 bases and J dropped 8 bases, with 15 bases sitting between them. CDR3 DNA sequence: TGTGCCAGCAGCCAACCCGGACGGGGGGAAGCTTTCTTT. It encodes CASSQPGRGEAFF. Using reference TRBV7-9 and TRBJ1-1 for the parts outside the CDR3, the full variable domain is DTGVSQNPRHKITKRGQNVTFRCDPISEHNRLYWYRQTLGQGPEFLTYFQNEAQLEKSRLLSDRFSAERPKGSFSTLEIQRTEQGDSAMYLCASSQPGRGEAFFGQGTRLTVV.